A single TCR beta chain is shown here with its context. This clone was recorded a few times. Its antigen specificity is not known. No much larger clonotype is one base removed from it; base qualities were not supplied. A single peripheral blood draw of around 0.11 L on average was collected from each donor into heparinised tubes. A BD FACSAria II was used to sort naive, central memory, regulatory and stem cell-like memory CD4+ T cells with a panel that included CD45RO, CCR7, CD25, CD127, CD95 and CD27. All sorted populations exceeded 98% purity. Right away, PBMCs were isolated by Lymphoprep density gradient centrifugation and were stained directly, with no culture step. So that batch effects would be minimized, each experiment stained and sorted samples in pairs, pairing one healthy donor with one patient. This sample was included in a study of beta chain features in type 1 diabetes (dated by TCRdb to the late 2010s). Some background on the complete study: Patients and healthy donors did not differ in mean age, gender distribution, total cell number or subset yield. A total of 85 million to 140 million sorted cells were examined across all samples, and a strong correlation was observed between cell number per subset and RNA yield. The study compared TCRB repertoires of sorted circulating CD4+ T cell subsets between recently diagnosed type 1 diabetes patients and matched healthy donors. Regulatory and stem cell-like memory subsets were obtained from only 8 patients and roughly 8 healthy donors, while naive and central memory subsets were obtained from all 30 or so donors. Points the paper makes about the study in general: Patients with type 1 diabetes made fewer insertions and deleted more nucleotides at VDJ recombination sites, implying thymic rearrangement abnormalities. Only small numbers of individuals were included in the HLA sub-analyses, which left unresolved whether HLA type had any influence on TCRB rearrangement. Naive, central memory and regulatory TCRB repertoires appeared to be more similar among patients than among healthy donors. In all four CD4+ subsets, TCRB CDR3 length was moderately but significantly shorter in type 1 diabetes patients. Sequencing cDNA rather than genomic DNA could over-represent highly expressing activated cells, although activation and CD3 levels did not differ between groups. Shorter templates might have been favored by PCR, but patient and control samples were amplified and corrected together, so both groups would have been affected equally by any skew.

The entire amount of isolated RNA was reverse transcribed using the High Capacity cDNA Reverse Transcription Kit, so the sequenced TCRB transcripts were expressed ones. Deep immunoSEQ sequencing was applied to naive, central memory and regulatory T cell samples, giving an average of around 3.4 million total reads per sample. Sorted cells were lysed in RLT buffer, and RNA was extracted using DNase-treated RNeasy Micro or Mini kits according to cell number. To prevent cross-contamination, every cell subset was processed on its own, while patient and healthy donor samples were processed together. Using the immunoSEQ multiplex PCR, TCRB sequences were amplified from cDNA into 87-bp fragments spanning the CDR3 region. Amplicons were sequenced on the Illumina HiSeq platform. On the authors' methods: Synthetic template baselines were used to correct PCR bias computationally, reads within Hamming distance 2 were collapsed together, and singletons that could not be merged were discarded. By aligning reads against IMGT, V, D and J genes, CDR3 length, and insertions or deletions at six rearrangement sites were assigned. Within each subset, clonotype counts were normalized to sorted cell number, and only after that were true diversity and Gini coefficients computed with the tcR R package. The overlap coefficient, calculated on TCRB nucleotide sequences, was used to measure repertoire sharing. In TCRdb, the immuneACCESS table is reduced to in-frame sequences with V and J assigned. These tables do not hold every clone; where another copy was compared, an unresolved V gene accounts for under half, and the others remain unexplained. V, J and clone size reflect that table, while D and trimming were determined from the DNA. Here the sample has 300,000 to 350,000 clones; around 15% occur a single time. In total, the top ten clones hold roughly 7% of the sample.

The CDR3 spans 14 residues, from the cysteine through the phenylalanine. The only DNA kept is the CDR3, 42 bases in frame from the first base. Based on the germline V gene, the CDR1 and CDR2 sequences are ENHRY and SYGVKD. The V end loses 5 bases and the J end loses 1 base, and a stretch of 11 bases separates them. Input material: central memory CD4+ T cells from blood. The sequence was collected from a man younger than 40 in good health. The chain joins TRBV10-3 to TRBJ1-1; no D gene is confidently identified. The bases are TGTGCCATCAGTCCTGGACGGGAGAACACTGAAGCTTTCTTT. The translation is CAISPGRENTEAFF.